The sequence of this TCR beta chain was determined in a study of blood T cell repertoires in COVID-19. Study-wide context: COVID-19 samples, acute and convalescent, were from the United States, Italy and Spain.

The repertoire was sequenced with immunoSEQ multiplex PCR; TCRdb's copy has only in-frame clones and lacks some. The sample has about 130,000 clones, 84% seen once; the top ten hold about 1.5%. The length of the CDR3 is 16 residues. Trimming removed 1 base at V and 4 bases at J, with 11 bases between. Germline loops: CDR1 SGHAT, CDR2 FQNNGV. The chain carries TRBV11-2 and TRBJ1-6, with D perhaps matching TRBD1 (5 bases). The material sequenced was peripheral blood. This clonotype was obtained from a man between 60 and 75 years old with acute or convalescent COVID-19. The CDR3 reads CASSLVPAGYNSPLHF. Here the CDR3 DNA reads TGTGCCAGCAGCTTAGTACCGGCAGGGTATAATTCACCCCTCCACTTT.